A single TCR beta chain is shown here with its context. The target antigen is unknown. The data are from a study of cytomegalovirus exposure and HLA in healthy donors. At the level of the study: Prior work identified some 120 million unique TCR beta sequences in 150 million to 200 million T cells.

The PCR used 60 Vbeta and 13 Jbeta primers. Clones were sequenced by immunoSEQ multiplex PCR, and TCRdb holds only the in-frame ones, with some missing. The table has about 130,000 clones, less than 85% seen once. V was clipped by 3 bases and J by 7 bases; unmatched bases: 9. The CDR3 spans 15 residues. CDR1 MNHNY and CDR2 SVGAGI come from the germline V gene (reference sequence). The study's findings and limits: Earlier analysis looked at TCR beta V segments, and most were productive about 87% or about 30% of the time. Highly shared sequence variants in one cluster were likely a sequencing artifact.

The TCR sequence derives from a young man in good health and CMV-seropositive. The chain uses TRBV6-6 and TRBJ2-1; TRBD1 aligns across 7 bases. The sample consisted of PBMCs. The chain's CDR3 is CASSYPRGQANEQFF. CDR3 nucleotides: TGTGCCAGCAGTTATCCTAGAGGACAGGCTAATGAGCAGTTCTTC.